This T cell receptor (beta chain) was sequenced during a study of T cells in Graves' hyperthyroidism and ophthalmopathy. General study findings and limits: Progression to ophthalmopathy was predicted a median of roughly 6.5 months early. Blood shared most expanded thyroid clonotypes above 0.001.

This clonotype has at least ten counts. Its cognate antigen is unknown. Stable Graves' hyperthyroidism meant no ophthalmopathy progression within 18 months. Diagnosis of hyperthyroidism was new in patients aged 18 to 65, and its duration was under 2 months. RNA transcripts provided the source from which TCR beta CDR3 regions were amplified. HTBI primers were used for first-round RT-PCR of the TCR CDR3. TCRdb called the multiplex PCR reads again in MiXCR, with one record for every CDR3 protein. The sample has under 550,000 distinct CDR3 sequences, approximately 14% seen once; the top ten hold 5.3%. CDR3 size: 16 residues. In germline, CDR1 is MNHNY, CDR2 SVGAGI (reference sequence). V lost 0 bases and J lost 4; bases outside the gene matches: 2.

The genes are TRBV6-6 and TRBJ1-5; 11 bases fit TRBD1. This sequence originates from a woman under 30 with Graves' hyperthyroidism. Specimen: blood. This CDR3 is CASSYSGTGGNQPQHF. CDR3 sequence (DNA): TGTGCCAGCAGTTACTCTGGGACAGGGGGTAATCAGCCCCAGCATTTT.